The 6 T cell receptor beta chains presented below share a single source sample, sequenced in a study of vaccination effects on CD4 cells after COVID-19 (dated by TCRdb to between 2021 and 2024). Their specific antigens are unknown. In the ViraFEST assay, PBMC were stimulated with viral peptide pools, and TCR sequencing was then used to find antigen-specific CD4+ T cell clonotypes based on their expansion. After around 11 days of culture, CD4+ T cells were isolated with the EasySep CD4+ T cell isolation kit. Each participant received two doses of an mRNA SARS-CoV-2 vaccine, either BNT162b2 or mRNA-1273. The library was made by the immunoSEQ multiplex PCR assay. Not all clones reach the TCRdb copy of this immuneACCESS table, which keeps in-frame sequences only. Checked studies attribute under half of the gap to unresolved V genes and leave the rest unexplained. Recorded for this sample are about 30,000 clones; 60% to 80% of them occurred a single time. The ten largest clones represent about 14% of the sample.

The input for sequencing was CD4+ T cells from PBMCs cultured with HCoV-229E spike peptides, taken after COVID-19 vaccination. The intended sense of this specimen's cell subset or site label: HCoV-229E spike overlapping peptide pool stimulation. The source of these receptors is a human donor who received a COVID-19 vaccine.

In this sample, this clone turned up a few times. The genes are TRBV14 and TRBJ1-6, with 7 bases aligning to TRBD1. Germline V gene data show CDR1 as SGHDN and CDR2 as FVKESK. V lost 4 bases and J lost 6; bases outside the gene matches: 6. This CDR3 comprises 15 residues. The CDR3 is CASSLPGQLNSPLHF. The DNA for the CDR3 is TGTGCCAGCAGCCTCCCGGGACAGCTTAATTCACCCCTCCACTTT.

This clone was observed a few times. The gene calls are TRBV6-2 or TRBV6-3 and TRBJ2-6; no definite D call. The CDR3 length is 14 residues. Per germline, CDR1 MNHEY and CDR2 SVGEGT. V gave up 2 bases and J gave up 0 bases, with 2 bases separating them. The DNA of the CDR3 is TGTGCCAGCAGTTACAGCTCTGGGGCCAACGTCCTGACTTTC. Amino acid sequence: CASSYSSGANVLTF.

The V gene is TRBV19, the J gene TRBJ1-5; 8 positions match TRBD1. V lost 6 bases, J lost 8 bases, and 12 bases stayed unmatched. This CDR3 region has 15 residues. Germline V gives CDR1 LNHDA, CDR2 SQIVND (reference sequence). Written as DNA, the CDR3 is TGTGCCAGTAGGGAACCGGGACAGGCAGGGGAGCCCCAGCATTTT. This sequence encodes CASREPGQAGEPQHF.

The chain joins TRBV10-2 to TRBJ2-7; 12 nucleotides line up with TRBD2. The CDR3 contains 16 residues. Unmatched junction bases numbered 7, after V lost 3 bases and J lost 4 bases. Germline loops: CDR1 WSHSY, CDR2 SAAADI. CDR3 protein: CASSDLAGGPSYEQYF. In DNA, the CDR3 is TGCGCCAGCAGTGACCTAGCGGGAGGGCCCTCTTACGAGCAGTACTTC.

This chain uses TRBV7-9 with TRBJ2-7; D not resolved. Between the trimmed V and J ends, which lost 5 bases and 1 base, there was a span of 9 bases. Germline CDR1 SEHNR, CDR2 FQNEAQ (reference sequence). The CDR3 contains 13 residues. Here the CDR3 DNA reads TGTGCCAGCAGCCGACACCTTTCCTACGAGCAGTACTTC. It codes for CASSRHLSYEQYF.

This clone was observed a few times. This chain's CDR3 is CASSSLGGSNQPQHF. CDR3 bases: TGTGCCAGCAGCTCTCTGGGTGGGAGCAATCAGCCCCAGCATTTT. The V call is TRBV21-1, the J call TRBJ1-5. TRBV21-1 is recorded as a pseudogene. The CDR3 sequence is 15 residues long.